Each of the 18 T cell receptor beta chains below was sequenced from the same sample in a study of ipilimumab plus nivolumab after autologous stem cell transplantation. The protocol was immunoSEQ multiplex PCR, while the TCRdb copy is restricted to in-frame clones and leaves out a portion. The top ten clones hold 2.2% of a sample with about 83,000 clones, 83% of them seen once. Sample: PBMCs, taken in a trial of ipilimumab plus nivolumab as post-transplant consolidation. These receptors came from a male donor with diffuse large B-cell lymphoma.

The chain uses TRBV4-1 and TRBJ2-7; 9 nucleotides align to TRBD1. In germline, CDR1 is MGHRA, CDR2 YSYEKL. The trim removed 4 bases at V and 0 bases at J, leaving 4 bases unmatched. The CDR3 covers 15 residues. The CDR3 protein is CASSLRQGVSYEQYF. The CDR3 bases are TGCGCCAGCAGCCTGAGACAGGGGGTCTCCTACGAGCAGTACTTC.

The chain couples TRBV10-3 to TRBJ2-3; the match to TRBD2 covers 13 bases. V shed 10 bases, J shed 4 bases, and the junction held 8 bases outside the gene matches. Germline assignment: CDR1 ENHRY and CDR2 SYGVKD. The CDR3 runs 15 residues. In DNA form, the CDR3 reads TGTGCCACTGGAGCGACTAGCGGGGGGCCAGATACGCAGTATTTT. Its protein product is CATGATSGGPDTQYF.

The J gene is TRBJ1-1, the V gene TRBV6-5; possibly TRBD1 for D (6 bases). Germline V gives CDR1 MNHEY, CDR2 SVGAGI. Trimming cost V 2 bases and J 1 base, with 8 bases left between them. The CDR3 sequence is 14 residues long. This chain's CDR3 is CASSYGGANTEAFF. For the CDR3, the DNA is TGTGCCAGCAGTTACGGGGGGGCGAACACTGAAGCTTTCTTT.

This clone appeared a few times. The rearrangement uses TRBV2 and TRBJ1-4; 10 bases are a match to TRBD1. This CDR3 is 14 amino acids long. V lost 3 bases, J lost 8 bases, and 3 bases stayed unmatched. Germline V gene lookup returns CDR1 SNHLY and CDR2 FYNNEI. Written as DNA, the CDR3 is TGTGCCAGCAGTGAGGACAGGGGGAACGAAAAACTGTTTTTT. Translation gives CASSEDRGNEKLFF.

The CDR3 DNA sequence: TGTGCCAGCAGCTTGGGTGTCGGATTCTACGAGCAGTACTTC. It specifies CASSLGVGFYEQYF. The gene calls are TRBV5-4 and TRBJ2-7, with D uncertain. CDR1 is SGHNT and CDR2 is YYREEE in the germline V gene (reference sequence). The V gene lost 0 bases and the J gene lost 3 bases, with 10 bases spanning the gap. CDR3 length equals 14 residues.

V usage is TRBV4-1 and J usage is TRBJ1-2; D unclear. Per the germline V gene, CDR1 is MGHRA and CDR2 is YSYEKL. CDR3 length: 12 amino acids. Trimming took 4 bases from V and 5 from J, leaving 8 bases between them. CDR3 nucleotides: TGCGCCAGCAGCCTAGGGCCTTATGGCTACACCTTC. It yields the protein CASSLGPYGYTF.

The CDR3 loop reads CASSPNSVDRGSLGYTF. The CDR3 DNA sequence: TGCGCCAGCAGCCCGAACTCCGTGGACAGAGGAAGTTTGGGCTACACCTTC. The chain links TRBV5-1 to TRBJ1-2; D perhaps matches TRBD1 (6 bases). Per germline, CDR1 SGHRS and CDR2 YFSETQ. The CDR3 length is 17 residues. Trimming stripped 4 bases from V and 8 bases from J, with 27 bases between.

The CDR3 loop reads CASSFGSQQETQYF. For the CDR3, the DNA is TGCGCCAGCAGCTTTGGCAGCCAGCAAGAGACCCAGTACTTC. The chain couples TRBV5-1 to TRBJ2-5; no firm D call. The CDR3 spans 14 residues. V dropped 2 bases and J dropped 2 bases, with 10 bases sitting between them. Per the germline V gene, CDR1 is SGHRS and CDR2 is YFSETQ.

The chain is built from TRBV7-6 and TRBJ1-2, with D possibly TRBD1 on 5 matching bases. The V gene's germline CDR1 is SGHVS and CDR2 FNYEAQ. The CDR3 spans 13 residues. Trimming took 0 bases from V and 5 from J, leaving 7 bases between them. As DNA, the CDR3 is TGTGCCAGCAGCTTAGCGGGGGGATATGGCTACACCTTC. It is translated as CASSLAGGYGYTF.

The gene calls are TRBV5-4 and TRBJ2-2, with D perhaps TRBD2 (6 bases). This CDR3 contains 14 residues. CDR1 and CDR2 from the germline V gene are SGHNT and YYREEE (reference sequence). V was pared by 2 bases and J by 9 bases, with 14 bases between. The CDR3 bases are TGTGCCAGCAGCTTTGGGGGGTCTCTTCGGGAGCTGTTTTTT. Translating gives CASSFGGSLRELFF.

The CDR3 protein is CASSSSLETQYF. In DNA form, the CDR3 reads TGCGCCAGCAGCTCGTCGCTAGAGACCCAGTACTTC. The chain recombines TRBV5-1 with TRBJ2-5; D call uncertain. The CDR3 is 12 residues long. Trimming shortened V by 3 bases and J by 4 bases, and 7 bases separated the two germline ends. Germline V gives CDR1 SGHRS, CDR2 YFSETQ. The whole variable domain, filled in from reference TRBV5-1 and TRBJ2-5, reads KAGVTQTPRYLIKTRGQQVTLSCSPISGHRSVSWYQQTPGQGLQFLFEYFSETQRNKGNFPGRFSGRQFSNSRSEMNVSTLELGDSALYLCASSSSLETQYFGPGTRLLVL.

J is TRBJ2-5 and V is TRBV30; the D gene is possibly TRBD2 (5 bases). Per germline, CDR1 GTSNPN and CDR2 SVGIG (reference sequence). V was shortened by 5 bases and J by 1 base, with 11 bases between the two germline ends. This CDR3 spans 13 amino acids. CDR3 sequence reads: CAWEGYPQETQYF. In nucleotides, the CDR3 is TGTGCCTGGGAGGGATACCCCCAAGAGACCCAGTACTTC.

The rearrangement joins TRBV5-1 to TRBJ1-4; maybe TRBD1 (6 bases). V was clipped by 1 base and J by 8 bases, with 15 bases between them. The V gene's germline CDR1 is SGHRS and CDR2 YFSETQ. This CDR3 region has 15 residues. CDR3 coding DNA: TGCGCCAGCAGCTTGCAGGGGTCACCTGGGGAAAAACTGTTTTTT. Protein product: CASSLQGSPGEKLFF. Combining the CDR3 with reference TRBV5-1 and TRBJ1-4 gives the whole variable domain KAGVTQTPRYLIKTRGQQVTLSCSPISGHRSVSWYQQTPGQGLQFLFEYFSETQRNKGNFPGRFSGRQFSNSRSEMNVSTLELGDSALYLCASSLQGSPGEKLFFGSGTQLSVL.

The sample holds many counts of this clone. J is TRBJ2-2 and V is TRBV2; D is perhaps TRBD1 (6 bases). The CDR3 is 14 residues long. CDR1 is SNHLY, CDR2 FYNNEI, per germline. V lost 8 bases and J 6 bases, leaving 16 bases between the germline ends. The CDR3 here is CASLLGQLAGELFF. CDR3 bases: TGTGCCAGCCTGCTGGGACAATTGGCCGGGGAGCTGTTTTTT.

The chain uses TRBV2 and TRBJ2-2; possibly TRBD2 for D (5 bases). V gave up 7 bases and J gave up 1 base, with 13 bases separating them. Germline V gene sequence: CDR1 SNHLY, CDR2 FYNNEI. The CDR3 spans 15 residues. CDR3 coding DNA: TGTGCCAGCATTCGCGGAGGTCAGAACACCGGGGAGCTGTTTTTT. Amino acids: CASIRGGQNTGELFF. The complete variable domain, with remaining parts taken from reference TRBV2 and TRBJ2-2, reads EPEVTQTPSHQVTQMGQEVILRCVPISNHLYFYWYRQILGQKVEFLVSFYNNEISEKSEIFDDQFSVERPDGSNFTLKIRSTKLEDSAMYFCASIRGGQNTGELFFGEGSRLTVL.

The chain uses TRBV12-5 and TRBJ2-2; 9 nucleotides align to TRBD1. The V and J ends lost 2 bases and 5 bases, in that order; junction bases with no gene match: 15. Germline-derived CDR1 and CDR2 are LGHNT and FRNRAP. The CDR3 consists of 19 residues. CDR3: CASGLNRIQGAEATGELFF. The CDR3 nucleotides are TGTGCTAGTGGTTTGAACCGAATACAGGGGGCAGAGGCTACCGGGGAGCTGTTTTTT.

The CDR3 DNA reads TGTGCCAGCAGTTTGAGAGACGGTTATAATTCACCCCTCCACTTT. Translation gives CASSLRDGYNSPLHF. J is TRBJ1-6 and V is TRBV27; no definite D call. CDR1 MNHEY and CDR2 SMNVEV come from the germline V gene (reference sequence). The CDR3 is 15 residues long. V lost 3 bases to trimming and J lost 4 bases, with 10 bases between them.

The genes are TRBV6-6 and TRBJ1-1; D is possibly TRBD1 (5 bases). This CDR3 spans 15 amino acids. Germline assignment: CDR1 MNHNY and CDR2 SVGAGI (reference sequence). V was clipped by 6 bases and J by 1 base, with 15 bases between them. The DNA for the CDR3 is TGTGCCAGCAGCCGCCCAGGGTACGGGAACACTGAAGCTTTCTTT. Translated, it gives CASSRPGYGNTEAFF.